This TCR beta chain was identified in a study of blood T cell repertoires in COVID-19. Study overall: Acute-phase and convalescent COVID-19 samples originated in the United States, Italy and Spain. Sources were T cells, B-cell-depleted T cells, or PBMCs; the material itself was cDNA or gDNA.

CDR1 is MNHEY and CDR2 is SVGEGT in the germline V gene. The CDR3 consists of 16 residues. J was trimmed by 4 bases and V by 5 bases; bases with no gene match: 8. As handled by the study authors: How many nucleated cells were present was estimated from reference gene primer amplification. Repertoires were generated with immunoSEQ multiplex PCR, while TCRdb's copy carries only in-frame clones and drops some. V, J and clone size derive from that table, while D and trimming were established from the DNA sequence. The table shows fewer than 200,000 clones, with roughly nine tenths occurring only once. The sequenced material came from peripheral blood. The sequence came from a man aged 18 to 30 who had recovered from COVID-19. The chain combines TRBV6-2 or TRBV6-3 with TRBJ2-7, with 13 nucleotides matching TRBD2. In DNA form, the CDR3 reads TGTGCCAGCAGTACGAGGACTAGCGGGAGTTTTTACGAGCAGTACTTC. This gives the protein CASSTRTSGSFYEQYF.